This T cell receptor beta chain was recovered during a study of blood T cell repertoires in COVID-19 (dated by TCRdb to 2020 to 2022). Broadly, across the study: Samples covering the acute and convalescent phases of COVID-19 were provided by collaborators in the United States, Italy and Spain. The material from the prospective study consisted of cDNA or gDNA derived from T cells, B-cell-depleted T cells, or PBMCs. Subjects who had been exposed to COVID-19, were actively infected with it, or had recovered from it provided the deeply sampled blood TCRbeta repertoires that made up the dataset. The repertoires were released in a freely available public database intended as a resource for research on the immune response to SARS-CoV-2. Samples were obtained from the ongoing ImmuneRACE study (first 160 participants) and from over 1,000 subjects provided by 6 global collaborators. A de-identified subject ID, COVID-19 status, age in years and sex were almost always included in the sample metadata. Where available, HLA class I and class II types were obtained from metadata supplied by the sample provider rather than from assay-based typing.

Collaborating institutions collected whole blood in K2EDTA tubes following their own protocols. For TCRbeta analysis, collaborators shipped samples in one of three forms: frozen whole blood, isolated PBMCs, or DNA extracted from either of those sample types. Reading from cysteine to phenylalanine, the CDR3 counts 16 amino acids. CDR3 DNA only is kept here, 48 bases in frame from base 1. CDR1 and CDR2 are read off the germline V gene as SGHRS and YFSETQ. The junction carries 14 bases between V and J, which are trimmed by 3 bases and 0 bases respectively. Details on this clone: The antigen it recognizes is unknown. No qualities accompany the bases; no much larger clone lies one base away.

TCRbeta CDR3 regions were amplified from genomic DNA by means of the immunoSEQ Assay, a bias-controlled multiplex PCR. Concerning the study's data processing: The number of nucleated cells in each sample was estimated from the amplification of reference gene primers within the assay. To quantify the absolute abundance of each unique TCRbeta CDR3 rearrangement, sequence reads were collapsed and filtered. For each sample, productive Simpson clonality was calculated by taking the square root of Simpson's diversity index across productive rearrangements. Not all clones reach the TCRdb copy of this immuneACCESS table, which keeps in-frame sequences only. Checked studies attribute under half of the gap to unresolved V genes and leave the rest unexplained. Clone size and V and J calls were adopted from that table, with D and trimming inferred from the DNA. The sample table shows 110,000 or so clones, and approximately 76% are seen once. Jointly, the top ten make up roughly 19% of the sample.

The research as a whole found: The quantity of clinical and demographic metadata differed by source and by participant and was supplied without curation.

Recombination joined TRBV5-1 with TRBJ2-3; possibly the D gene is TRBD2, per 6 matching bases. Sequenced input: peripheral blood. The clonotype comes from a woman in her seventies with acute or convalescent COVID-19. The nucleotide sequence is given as TGCGCCAGCAGCTCGTTAGCGGTGCAGAGCACAGATACGCAGTATTTT. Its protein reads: CASSSLAVQSTDTQYF.